Presented here are 10 T cell receptor beta chains from one specimen sequenced in a study of blood T cell repertoires in COVID-19. Data came from immunoSEQ multiplex PCR; TCRdb stores just in-frame clones and leaves some out. This sample has 45,000 to 65,000 clones, with 90% to 95% found just once. The specimen was peripheral blood. These receptors all come from an elderly woman with acute or convalescent COVID-19.

This sequence joins TRBV27 and TRBJ2-2; 13 bases fit TRBD2. Germline V gene sequence: CDR1 MNHEY, CDR2 SMNVEV (reference sequence). V shed 8 bases and J 5 bases; nucleotides not matched to a gene: 5. This CDR3 has 15 amino acids. CDR3 sequence: CASQTSGRGTGELFF. The CDR3 DNA sequence: TGTGCCAGCCAAACTAGCGGGAGGGGGACCGGGGAGCTGTTTTTT.

V is TRBV11-1 and J is TRBJ2-7, with a possible D match to TRBD1 (5 bases). The CDR3 covers 15 residues. Trimming shortened V by 1 base and J by 2 bases, and 12 bases separated the two germline ends. Germline V lookup: CDR1 SGHAT, CDR2 FQDESV (reference sequence). As DNA, the CDR3 is TGTGCCAGCAGCTTAGGGGGCGAGGAGCCCTACGAGCAGTACTTC. This gives the protein CASSLGGEEPYEQYF.

This clone was seen only once. V usage is TRBV5-1 and J usage is TRBJ2-1; a possible D gene is TRBD2 (6 bases). V was trimmed by 4 bases and J by 6 bases, leaving 17 bases between them. The CDR3 has 15 residues. The germline gives CDR1 SGHRS, CDR2 YFSETQ. The CDR3 nucleotides are TGCGCCAGCAGCCCCTCGGGGGTCTCGGGCAATGAGCAGTTCTTC. Amino acid sequence: CASSPSGVSGNEQFF.

The V gene is TRBV4-1, the J gene TRBJ2-2; 11 positions agree with TRBD2. Germline CDR1 MGHRA, CDR2 YSYEKL. J was trimmed by 5 bases and V by 1 base; bases with no gene match: 3. This CDR3 is 16 amino acids long. The CDR3 protein is CASSQVAGGRTGELFF. CDR3 bases: TGCGCCAGCAGCCAAGTAGCGGGAGGGCGGACCGGGGAGCTGTTTTTT.

The chain links TRBV19 to TRBJ2-2; TRBD1 aligns across 7 bases. Germline CDR1 LNHDA, CDR2 SQIVND (reference sequence). CDR3 size: 14 residues. V trimming: 5 bases; J trimming: 4 bases; junction bases outside the gene matches: 4. The CDR3 protein is CASSRQGPTGELFF. The CDR3 DNA reads as TGTGCCAGTAGTCGACAGGGCCCCACCGGGGAGCTGTTTTTT.

The CDR3: CASSREPGQGRDTQYF. The CDR3, as DNA: TGTGCCAGCTCACGAGAGCCGGGACAGGGTAGGGATACGCAGTATTTT. This chain connects TRBV18 to TRBJ2-3, with 9 nucleotides matching TRBD1. The CDR3 is 16 residues long. Looked up from germline, CDR1 is KGHSH and CDR2 is LQKENI. V was pared by 4 bases and J by 6 bases, with 11 bases of the junction left unmatched.

The V call is TRBV5-4, the J call TRBJ2-3; maybe TRBD2 (6 bases). Germline V gene data show CDR1 as SGHNT and CDR2 as YYREEE (reference sequence). The CDR3 is 14 amino acids. V dropped 2 bases and J dropped 2 bases, with 9 bases sitting between them. CDR3 protein: CASSFAGFTDTQYF. In DNA, the CDR3 is TGTGCCAGCAGCTTTGCGGGATTCACAGATACGCAGTATTTT.

CDR3 DNA sequence: TGCGCCAGCAGCTATCGCGACAGGGGAGGGTATGGCTACACCTTC. Translating it yields CASSYRDRGGYGYTF. The genes are TRBV4-1 and TRBJ1-2; 8 bases align to TRBD1. Germline V gives CDR1 MGHRA, CDR2 YSYEKL. This CDR3 region has 15 residues. J was trimmed by 5 bases and V by 5 bases; bases with no gene match: 10.

V usage is TRBV27 and J usage is TRBJ1-5; D not resolved. This CDR3 comprises 16 residues. Germline V gene data show CDR1 as MNHEY and CDR2 as SMNVEV (reference sequence). V was clipped by 2 bases and J by 5 bases, with 16 bases between them. The CDR3 DNA follows: TGTGCCAGCAGTTTAGGGAGGGAAGGGTTGTATCAGCCCCAGCATTTT. It encodes CASSLGREGLYQPQHF.

The chain uses TRBV19 and TRBJ2-2; TRBD1 aligns across 8 bases. J gave up 4 bases and V 3 bases, and 4 bases lay outside the gene matches. The CDR3 sequence is 15 residues long. The germline V gene encodes CDR1 LNHDA and CDR2 SQIVND (reference sequence). CDR3: CASSIQGAVTGELFF. The CDR3 nucleotides are TGTGCCAGTAGTATCCAGGGGGCGGTCACCGGGGAGCTGTTTTTT.